This section outlines one TCR beta chain sequence together with its context. Its cognate antigen is unknown. PCR amplification relied on 60 Vbeta primers (plus 13 Jbeta primers). Sequencing was performed with immunoSEQ multiplex PCR; in TCRdb, only in-frame clones are kept and a portion is missing. Of roughly 120,000 clones listed, around 81% are singletons. The data are from a study of cytomegalovirus exposure and HLA in healthy donors. General study findings and limits: Accurate HLA-A and HLA-B prediction from TCR beta sequences was reported for most subjects.

The sequence was collected from a woman in her thirties in good health and CMV-seronegative. The sequenced sample consisted of PBMCs.

CDR3 nucleotide sequence: TGTGCCAGCAGCCCCCGGGTAGCGGGAGGGCCCGGGGAGCTGTTTTTT. Translation gives CASSPRVAGGPGELFF. The rearrangement links TRBV5-6 to TRBJ2-2, with TRBD2 identical over 11 bases. V dropped 4 bases and J dropped 6; count of bases not matched to a gene: 8. The length of the CDR3 is 16 residues. Germline-derived CDR1 and CDR2 are SGHDT and YYEEEE. The variable domain in full, with the rest retrieved from reference TRBV5-6 and TRBJ2-2, is DAGVTQSPTHLIKTRGQQVTLRCSPKSGHDTVSWYQQALGQGPQFIFQYYEEEERQRGNFPDRFSGHQFPNYSSELNVNALLLGDSALYLCASSPRVAGGPGELFFGEGSRLTVL.